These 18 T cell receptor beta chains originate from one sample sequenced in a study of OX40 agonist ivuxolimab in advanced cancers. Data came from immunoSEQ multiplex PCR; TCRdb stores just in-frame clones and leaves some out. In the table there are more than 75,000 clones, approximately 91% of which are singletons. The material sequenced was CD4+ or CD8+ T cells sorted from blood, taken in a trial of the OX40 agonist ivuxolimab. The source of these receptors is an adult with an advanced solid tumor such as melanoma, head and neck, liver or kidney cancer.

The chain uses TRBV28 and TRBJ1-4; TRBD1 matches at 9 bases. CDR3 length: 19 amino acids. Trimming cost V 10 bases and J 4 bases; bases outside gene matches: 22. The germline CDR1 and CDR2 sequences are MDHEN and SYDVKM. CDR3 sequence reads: CATVTAGTGTILGNEKLFF. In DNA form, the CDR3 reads TGTGCCACCGTGACCGCCGGGACAGGGACGATTCTGGGTAATGAAAAACTGTTTTTT.

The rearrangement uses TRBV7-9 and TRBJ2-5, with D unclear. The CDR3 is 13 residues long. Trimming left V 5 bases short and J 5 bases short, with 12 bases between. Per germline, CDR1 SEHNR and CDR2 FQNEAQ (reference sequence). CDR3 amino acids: CASSHHPSETQYF. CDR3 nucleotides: TGTGCCAGCAGCCATCATCCATCGGAGACCCAGTACTTC.

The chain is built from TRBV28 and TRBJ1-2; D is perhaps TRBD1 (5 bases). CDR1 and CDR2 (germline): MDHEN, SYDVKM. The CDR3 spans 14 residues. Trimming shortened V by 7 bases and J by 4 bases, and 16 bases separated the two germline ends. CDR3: CASTNVPGPYGYTF. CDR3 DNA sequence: TGTGCCAGCACCAACGTGCCGGGGCCCTATGGCTACACCTTC.

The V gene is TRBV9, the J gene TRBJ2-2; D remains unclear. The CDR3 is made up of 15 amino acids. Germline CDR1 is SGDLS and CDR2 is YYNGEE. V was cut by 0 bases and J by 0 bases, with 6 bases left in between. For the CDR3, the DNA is TGTGCCAGCAGCGTAGGTGGAACGAACACCGGGGAGCTGTTTTTT. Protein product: CASSVGGTNTGELFF. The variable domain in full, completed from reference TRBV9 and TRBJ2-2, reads DSGVTQTPKHLITATGQRVTLRCSPRSGDLSVYWYQQSLDQGLQFLIQYYNGEERAKGNILERFSAQQFPDLHSELNLSSLELGDSALYFCASSVGGTNTGELFFGEGSRLTVL.

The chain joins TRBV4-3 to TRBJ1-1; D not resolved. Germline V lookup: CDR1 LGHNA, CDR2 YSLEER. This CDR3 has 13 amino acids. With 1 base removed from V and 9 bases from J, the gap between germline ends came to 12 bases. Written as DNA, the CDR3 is TGCGCCAGCAGCCAAGTGGGTCATGAAAAAGCTTTCTTT. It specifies CASSQVGHEKAFF.

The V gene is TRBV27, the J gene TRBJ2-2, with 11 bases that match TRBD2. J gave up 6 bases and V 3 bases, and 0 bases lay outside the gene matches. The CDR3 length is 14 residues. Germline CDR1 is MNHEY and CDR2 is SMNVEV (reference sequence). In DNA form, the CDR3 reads TGTGCCAGCAGTTTGACTAGCGGGGCCGGGGAGCTGTTTTTT. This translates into CASSLTSGAGELFF.

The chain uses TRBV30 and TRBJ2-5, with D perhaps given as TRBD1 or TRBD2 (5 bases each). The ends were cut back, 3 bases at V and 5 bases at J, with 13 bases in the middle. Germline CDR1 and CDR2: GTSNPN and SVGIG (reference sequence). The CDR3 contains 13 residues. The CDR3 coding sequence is TGTGCCTGGAGACTAGGGGTTGGGGAGACCCAGTACTTC. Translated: CAWRLGVGETQYF.

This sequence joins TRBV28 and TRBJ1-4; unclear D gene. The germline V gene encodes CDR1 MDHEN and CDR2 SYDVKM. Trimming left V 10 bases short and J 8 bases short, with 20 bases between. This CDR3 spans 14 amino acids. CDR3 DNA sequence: TGTGCCAACCCGGGCTTGGGAATGGTCGAAAAACTGTTTTTT. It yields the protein CANPGLGMVEKLFF.

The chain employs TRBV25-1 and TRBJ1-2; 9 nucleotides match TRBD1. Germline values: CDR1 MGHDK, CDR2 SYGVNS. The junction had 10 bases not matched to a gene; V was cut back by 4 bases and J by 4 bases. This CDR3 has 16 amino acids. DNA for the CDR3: TGTGCCAGCAGTGGCACCGGGACAGGGTACAGCTATGGCTACACCTTC. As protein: CASSGTGTGYSYGYTF.

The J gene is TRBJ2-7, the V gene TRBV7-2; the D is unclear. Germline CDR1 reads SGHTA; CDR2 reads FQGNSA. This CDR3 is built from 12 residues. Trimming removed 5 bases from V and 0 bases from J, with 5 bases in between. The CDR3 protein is CASSRNSYEQYF. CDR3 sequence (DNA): TGTGCCAGCAGCCGGAACTCCTACGAGCAGTACTTC.

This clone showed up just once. The CDR3 loop is CSARQGVEAFF. The CDR3 DNA reads as TGCAGTGCTAGGCAGGGGGTCGAAGCTTTCTTT. V usage is TRBV20-1 and J usage is TRBJ1-1; 7 bases line up with TRBD1. The CDR3 is 11 residues long. Germline assignment: CDR1 DFQATT and CDR2 SNEGSKA (reference sequence). V lost 3 bases, J lost 8 bases, and 3 bases stayed unmatched.

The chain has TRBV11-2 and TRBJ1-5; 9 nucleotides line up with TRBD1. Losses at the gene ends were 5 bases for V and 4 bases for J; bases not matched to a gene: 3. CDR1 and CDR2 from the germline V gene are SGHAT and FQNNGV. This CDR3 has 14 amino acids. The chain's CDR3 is CASSTGTGNQPQHF. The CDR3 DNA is TGTGCCAGCAGCACGGGGACAGGGAATCAGCCCCAGCATTTT.

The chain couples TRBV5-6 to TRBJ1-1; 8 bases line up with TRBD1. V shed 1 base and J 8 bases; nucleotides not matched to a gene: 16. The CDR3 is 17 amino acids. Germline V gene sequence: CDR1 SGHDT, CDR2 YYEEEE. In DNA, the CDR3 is TGTGCCAGCAGCTTGAGACAGGGGAGGACAAACACTGGGGAAGCTTTCTTT. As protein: CASSLRQGRTNTGEAFF.

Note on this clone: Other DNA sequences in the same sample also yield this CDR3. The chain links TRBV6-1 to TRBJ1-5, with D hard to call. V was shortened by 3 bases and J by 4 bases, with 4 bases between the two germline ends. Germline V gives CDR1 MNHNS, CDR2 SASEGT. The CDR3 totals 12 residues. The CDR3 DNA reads TGTGCCAGCAGTGATGGGAATCAGCCCCAGCATTTT. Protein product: CASSDGNQPQHF.

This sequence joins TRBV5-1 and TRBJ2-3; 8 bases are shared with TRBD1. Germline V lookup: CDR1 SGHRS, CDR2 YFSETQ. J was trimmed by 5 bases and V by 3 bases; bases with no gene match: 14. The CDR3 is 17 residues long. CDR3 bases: TGCGCCAGCAGCTGGGGACCGGGACAGGTAGGGGGAGATACGCAGTATTTT. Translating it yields CASSWGPGQVGGDTQYF. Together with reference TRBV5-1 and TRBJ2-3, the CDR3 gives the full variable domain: KAGVTQTPRYLIKTRGQQVTLSCSPISGHRSVSWYQQTPGQGLQFLFEYFSETQRNKGNFPGRFSGRQFSNSRSEMNVSTLELGDSALYLCASSWGPGQVGGDTQYFGPGTRLTVL.

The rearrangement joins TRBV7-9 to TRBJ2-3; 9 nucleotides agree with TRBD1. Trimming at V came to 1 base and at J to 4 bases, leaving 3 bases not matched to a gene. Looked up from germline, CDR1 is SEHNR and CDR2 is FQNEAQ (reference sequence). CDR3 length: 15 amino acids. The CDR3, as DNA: TGTGCCAGCAGCTTAGGGGACAGGGACGCAGATACGCAGTATTTT. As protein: CASSLGDRDADTQYF.

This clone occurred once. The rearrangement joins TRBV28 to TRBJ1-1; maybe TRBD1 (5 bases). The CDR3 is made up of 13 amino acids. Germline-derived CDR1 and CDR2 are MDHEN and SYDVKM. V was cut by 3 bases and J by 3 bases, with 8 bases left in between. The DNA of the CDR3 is TGTGCCAGCAGTTTGGGGACGGACACTGAAGCTTTCTTT. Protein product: CASSLGTDTEAFF. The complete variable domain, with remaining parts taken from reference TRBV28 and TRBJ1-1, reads DVKVTQSSRYLVKRTGEKVFLECVQDMDHENMFWYRQDPGLGLRLIYFSYDVKMKEKGDIPEGYSVSREKKERFSLILESASTNQTSMYLCASSLGTDTEAFFGQGTRLTVV.

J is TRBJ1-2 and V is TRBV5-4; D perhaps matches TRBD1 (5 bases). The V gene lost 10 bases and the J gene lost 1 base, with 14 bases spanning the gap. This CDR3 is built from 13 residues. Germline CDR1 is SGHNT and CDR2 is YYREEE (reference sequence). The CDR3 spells CASRDSVNYGYTF. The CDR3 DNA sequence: TGTGCCTCACGGGACTCGGTTAACTATGGCTACACCTTC.